Below, one T cell receptor (beta chain) is given with its context. This sample stems from a study of blood T cell repertoires in COVID-19. Study in general: Samples representing acute and convalescent COVID-19 were sourced from the United States, Italy and Spain. Sample material is recorded as cDNA or gDNA derived from T cells, B-cell-depleted T cells, or PBMCs.

Per the germline V gene, CDR1 is KGHSH and CDR2 is LQKENI. CDR3 length: 15 residues. Between the trimmed V and J ends, which lost 3 bases and 1 base, there was a span of 12 bases. Original methodology: By means of reference gene primer amplification, nucleated cell counts were estimated. Clones were read by immunoSEQ multiplex PCR, and TCRdb kept only the in-frame ones, dropping some. V, J and clone size are taken as reported in that table, and D and trimming were inferred from the DNA itself. The repertoire holds some 110,000 clones, with roughly nine tenths as singletons. The receptor comes from a human donor in a cohort sampled during active COVID-19. The chain combines TRBV18 with TRBJ2-5; possible D gene TRBD1, 6 bases. The sequencing sample was made of peripheral blood. CDR3 region: CASSPSQGIQETQYF. Here the CDR3 DNA reads TGTGCCAGCTCACCCTCGCAGGGGATCCAAGAGACCCAGTACTTC.